A single sample is the source of the 2 T cell receptor beta chains below, sequenced in a study of OX40 agonist ivuxolimab in advanced cancers. This table comes from immunoSEQ multiplex PCR, and its TCRdb copy is limited to in-frame clones, with some not included. Of roughly 80,000 clones in the sample, 90% to 95% were seen once. The specimen comprised CD4+ or CD8+ T cells sorted from blood, sampled in a trial of the OX40 agonist ivuxolimab. These receptors came from an adult with an advanced solid tumor such as melanoma, head and neck, liver or kidney cancer.

This clone was observed once. The chain's CDR3 is CASSSTRTAQETQYF. The DNA of the CDR3 is TGTGCCAGCAGTTCCACTCGGACGGCCCAAGAGACCCAGTACTTC. The V gene is TRBV27, the J gene TRBJ2-5; D unresolved. Germline CDR1 and CDR2: MNHEY and SMNVEV (reference sequence). The V gene lost 4 bases and the J gene lost 1 base, with 13 bases spanning the gap. CDR3 size: 15 residues.

The rearrangement uses TRBV9 and TRBJ2-3; 13 positions match TRBD2. Per germline, CDR1 SGDLS and CDR2 YYNGEE. This CDR3 is 16 amino acids long. Trimming cost V 4 bases and J 6 bases; bases outside gene matches: 8. The CDR3 DNA reads as TGTGCCAGCAGCCCTTGGACTAGCGGGAGTCTGGATACGCAGTATTTT. Its translation is CASSPWTSGSLDTQYF. The entire variable domain, with the rest obtained from reference TRBV9 and TRBJ2-3, is as follows: DSGVTQTPKHLITATGQRVTLRCSPRSGDLSVYWYQQSLDQGLQFLIQYYNGEERAKGNILERFSAQQFPDLHSELNLSSLELGDSALYFCASSPWTSGSLDTQYFGPGTRLTVL.